These 18 T cell receptor beta chains came from one sample sequenced in a study of blood T cell repertoires in COVID-19. Some clones are missing from TCRdb's copy, which holds only in-frame ones; the method was immunoSEQ multiplex PCR. The repertoire has 200,000 or so clones, approximately 91% of them found once; the top ten carry 6.2%. The sequenced sample was peripheral blood. The receptors here all came from a middle-aged woman who had recovered from COVID-19.

The gene calls are TRBV28 and TRBJ1-3; TRBD1 might be the D (6 bases). CDR1 is MDHEN, CDR2 SYDVKM, per germline. V was pared by 6 bases and J by 4 bases, with 16 bases between. The CDR3 contains 15 residues. DNA of the CDR3: TGTGCCAGCAGCTCTCCAGGGGTTTCCGGAAACACCATATATTTT. It specifies CASSSPGVSGNTIYF.

This clone occurred once. The chain joins TRBV6-5 to TRBJ2-7, with D possibly being TRBD2 (6 bases). V was pared by 6 bases and J by 3 bases, with 12 bases between. The CDR3 is 13 residues long. The germline gives CDR1 MNHEY, CDR2 SVGAGI. CDR3 coding DNA: TGTGCCAGCAGCCGGGACTCGAACTACGAGCAGTACTTC. This gives the protein CASSRDSNYEQYF.

The chain couples TRBV19 to TRBJ2-2; 9 bases line up with TRBD2. The CDR3 extends over 16 amino acids. The V gene's germline CDR1 is LNHDA and CDR2 SQIVND (reference sequence). After removal of 8 bases from V and 7 bases from J, the junction contained 14 bases not matched to a gene. CDR3 DNA sequence: TGTGCCAGTTGCCTCTTGCGGGAGGGCCTAATCGGGGAGCTGTTTTTT. Translating it yields CASCLLREGLIGELFF.

This chain connects TRBV12-3 or TRBV12-4 to TRBJ1-6; D is uncertain. Trimming removed 6 bases at V and 9 bases at J, with 12 bases between. The CDR3 loop spans 13 amino acids. Written as DNA, the CDR3 is TGTGCCAGCAGCGTCAGGTCAGCTTCACCCCTCCACTTT. Translated, it gives CASSVRSASPLHF.

This clone showed up just once. The chain joins TRBV18 to TRBJ2-1; 7 bases are a match to TRBD2. This CDR3 is built from 14 residues. In germline, CDR1 is KGHSH, CDR2 LQKENI. After removal of 2 bases from V and 7 bases from J, the junction contained 5 bases not matched to a gene. Here the CDR3 reads CASSPSAGDNEQFF. The CDR3 DNA is TGTGCCAGCTCACCAAGTGCGGGGGATAATGAGCAGTTCTTC.

This clone was seen only once. The J gene is TRBJ2-7, the V gene TRBV30; 9 positions match TRBD1. The germline gives CDR1 GTSNPN, CDR2 SVGIG (reference sequence). The CDR3 loop spans 14 amino acids. V was pared by 2 bases and J by 2 bases, with 4 bases of the junction left unmatched. The CDR3 sequence: CAWSSTGGAYEQYF. As DNA, the CDR3 is TGTGCCTGGAGTTCGACAGGGGGGGCCTACGAGCAGTACTTC.

V gene TRBV28 combines with J gene TRBJ2-1; possible D gene TRBD2, 6 bases. CDR3 length: 12 amino acids. Germline values: CDR1 MDHEN, CDR2 SYDVKM. Trimming removed 5 bases from V and 11 bases from J, with 13 bases in between. CDR3 sequence (DNA): TGTGCCAGCAGTCCACTGGCGGGAAAGCAGTTCTTC. Protein sequence: CASSPLAGKQFF.

This chain links TRBV5-1 with TRBJ2-3; D is unresolved. This CDR3 has 13 residues. The V and J ends lost 6 bases and 3 bases respectively, with 11 bases between them. CDR1 and CDR2 (germline): SGHRS, YFSETQ. Here the CDR3 reads CASKPLETDTQYF. DNA of the CDR3: TGCGCCAGCAAGCCCCTAGAGACAGATACGCAGTATTTT.

This rearrangement joins TRBV5-5 to TRBJ2-1; 7 bases agree with TRBD1. Trimming took 0 bases from V and 0 from J; bases not matched to a gene: 0. Germline V gene data show CDR1 as SGHKS and CDR2 as YYEKEE (reference sequence). The CDR3 has 15 residues. CDR3 nucleotides: TGTGCCAGCAGCTTGGGACAGGGCTCCTACAATGAGCAGTTCTTC. Translation gives CASSLGQGSYNEQFF.

The chain combines TRBV7-9 with TRBJ1-2, with 7 positions matching TRBD1. Germline V lookup: CDR1 SEHNR, CDR2 FQNEAQ (reference sequence). Unmatched junction bases numbered 12, after V lost 4 bases and J lost 7 bases. The CDR3 spans 15 residues. The CDR3 loop is CASSSDPGGKSGYTF. CDR3 nucleotides: TGTGCCAGCAGCTCCGATCCAGGGGGGAAGTCTGGCTACACCTTC.

The J gene is TRBJ2-2, the V gene TRBV30, with D possibly matching TRBD1 (6 bases). This CDR3 spans 15 amino acids. Germline lookup yields CDR1 GTSNPN and CDR2 SVGIG (reference sequence). V gave up 6 bases and J gave up 1 base, with 15 bases separating them. This CDR3 is CACTGNPVNTGELFF. CDR3 DNA: TGTGCCTGTACAGGGAACCCAGTGAACACCGGGGAGCTGTTTTTT.

The rearrangement joins TRBV6-4 to TRBJ2-5; D not certain. The germline V and J ends were trimmed by 0 bases and 2 bases, with 13 bases remaining between them. The CDR3 extends over 16 amino acids. Germline values: CDR1 MRHNA, CDR2 SNTAGT. The CDR3 loop reads CASSDSPRIKQETQYF. The CDR3 coding sequence is TGTGCCAGCAGTGACTCACCTAGGATAAAGCAAGAGACCCAGTACTTC.

The gene calls are TRBV3-1 (or the pseudogene TRBV3-2) and TRBJ1-1, with D hard to call. Trimming stripped 3 bases from V and 2 bases from J, with 7 bases between. The CDR3 is 13 residues long. Germline V gene lookup returns CDR1 LGHDT and CDR2 YNNKEL (reference sequence). This CDR3 reads CASSHGGNTEAFF. DNA of the CDR3: TGTGCCAGCAGCCACGGAGGTAACACTGAAGCTTTCTTT.

The V call is TRBV6-5, the J call TRBJ1-5; TRBD1 matches 7 bases. The CDR3 runs 15 residues. Per the germline V gene, CDR1 is MNHEY and CDR2 is SVGAGI. Germline trimming cut 6 bases from V and 4 bases from J; bases unmatched to any gene: 9. CDR3 protein: CASRPPGQPNQPQHF. CDR3 DNA: TGTGCCAGCAGGCCACCGGGACAGCCTAATCAGCCCCAGCATTTT.

This chain links TRBV30 with TRBJ2-1, with TRBD2 as a possible D gene (5 bases). V was pared by 1 base and J by 8 bases, with 30 bases between. Germline V gene lookup returns CDR1 GTSNPN and CDR2 SVGIG (reference sequence). The CDR3 spans 19 residues. CDR3 nucleotides: TGTGCCTGGAGTGCCCCGCCCTCTAGCTCCCTAGGGCAATACGATGAGCAGTTCTTC. As protein: CAWSAPPSSSLGQYDEQFF.

The rearrangement joins TRBV4-2 to TRBJ2-2, with TRBD2 matching 9 bases. The CDR3 contains 17 residues. V was pared by 0 bases and J by 5 bases, with 7 bases of the junction left unmatched. Germline loops: CDR1 LGHNA, CDR2 YNFKEQ. The CDR3 coding sequence is TGTGCCAGCAGCCAAGATGGAATAGCGGGAGTTACCGGGGAGCTGTTTTTT. Encoded protein: CASSQDGIAGVTGELFF.

In its sample, this clone was seen once. The V call is TRBV5-1, the J call TRBJ1-2; 9 bases align to TRBD1. From germline, CDR1 is SGHRS and CDR2 YFSETQ. The CDR3 spans 15 residues. The V gene end was trimmed by 4 bases and the J gene end by 4 bases; junction bases not matched to a gene: 8. CDR3 coding DNA: TGCGCCAGCAGCCGAAAGGAGACAGGGGGCTATGGCTACACCTTC. This encodes CASSRKETGGYGYTF.

The genes are TRBV19 and TRBJ2-2; TRBD2 matches at 8 bases. The CDR3 is 17 residues long. V lost 5 bases and J lost 3; bases outside the gene matches: 11. Germline CDR1 LNHDA, CDR2 SQIVND (reference sequence). The CDR3 DNA sequence: TGTGCCAGTAGTCGGATCCCGGGACTAGTTGACACCGGGGAGCTGTTTTTT. The encoded protein is CASSRIPGLVDTGELFF.